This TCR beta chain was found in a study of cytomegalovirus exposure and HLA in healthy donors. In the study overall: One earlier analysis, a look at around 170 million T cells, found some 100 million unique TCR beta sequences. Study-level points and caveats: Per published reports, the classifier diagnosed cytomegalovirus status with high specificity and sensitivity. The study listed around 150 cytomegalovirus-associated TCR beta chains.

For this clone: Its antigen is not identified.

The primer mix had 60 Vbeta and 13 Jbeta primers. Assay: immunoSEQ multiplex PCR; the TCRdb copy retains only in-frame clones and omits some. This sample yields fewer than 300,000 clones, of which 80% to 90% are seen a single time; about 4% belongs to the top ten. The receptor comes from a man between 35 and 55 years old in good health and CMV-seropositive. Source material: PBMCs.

The CDR3 sequence: CASSEVKGREVEETQYF. CDR3 coding DNA: TGTGCCAGCAGTGAAGTGAAGGGCAGGGAAGTAGAAGAGACCCAGTACTTC. This chain joins TRBV6-1 and TRBJ2-5; possible D gene TRBD1, 5 bases. Germline assignment: CDR1 MNHNS and CDR2 SASEGT. V lost 1 base and J lost 3, with 18 bases in between. This CDR3 spans 17 amino acids.